Following are 27 T cell receptor beta chains from one sample sequenced in a study of cytomegalovirus exposure and HLA in healthy donors. Vbeta (60) and Jbeta (13) primers were used in the PCR. TCRdb's table, derived via immunoSEQ multiplex PCR, lists solely in-frame clones and lacks some. The sample gives 100,000 to 150,000 clones, more than 70% of which show up once; under 0.3% is in the top ten. Input material: PBMCs. The receptors originated from a man aged 45-65 years in good health and CMV-seronegative.

This chain connects TRBV9 to TRBJ2-3; D is unresolved. CDR1 is SGDLS and CDR2 is YYNGEE in the germline V gene. The CDR3 is 15 amino acids. The V gene lost 3 bases and the J gene lost 0 bases, with 11 bases spanning the gap. CDR3 nucleotide sequence: TGTGCCAGCAGCGAGGAGCACTTTAGCACAGATACGCAGTATTTT. It encodes CASSEEHFSTDTQYF.

This clone was recorded once. V gene TRBV5-1 combines with J gene TRBJ2-7; TRBD2 is a possible D gene (6 bases). This CDR3 has 15 residues. Between the trimmed V and J ends, which lost 4 bases and 2 bases, there was a span of 16 bases. Looked up from germline, CDR1 is SGHRS and CDR2 is YFSETQ. The CDR3 DNA is TGCGCCAGCAGCGAAACCGGGAGAATAGCCTACGAGCAGTACTTC. Its translation is CASSETGRIAYEQYF.

The V call is TRBV28, the J call TRBJ2-7; D remains ambiguous. This CDR3 has 13 residues. V was shortened by 5 bases and J by 2 bases, with 10 bases between the two germline ends. Germline CDR1 and CDR2: MDHEN and SYDVKM. The CDR3 nucleotides are TGTGCCAGCAGTCCGACATCAACCTACGAGCAGTACTTC. It translates to CASSPTSTYEQYF.

In its sample, this clone was seen once. The chain employs TRBV2 and TRBJ1-4; weak D call: TRBD1 (6 bases). The CDR3 contains 15 residues. Germline CDR1 reads SNHLY; CDR2 reads FYNNEI. The V and J ends lost 4 bases and 6 bases respectively, with 15 bases between them. The DNA of the CDR3 is TGTGCCAGCAGTGGGGTTCAGGGGTTTCATGAAAAACTGTTTTTT. This sequence encodes CASSGVQGFHEKLFF.

The CDR3 bases are TGTGCCAGCAGCTACAGGACAGGGAGCAATCAGCCCCAGCATTTT. Its protein is CASSYRTGSNQPQHF. V gene TRBV6-6 combines with J gene TRBJ1-5; 8 nucleotides agree with TRBD1. The CDR3 length is 15 residues. V was clipped by 6 bases and J by 1 base; unmatched bases: 5. Germline assignment: CDR1 MNHNY and CDR2 SVGAGI (reference sequence).

The table lists this clone with a count of one. This chain links TRBV9 with TRBJ2-1; 9 bases match TRBD2. The CDR3 has 18 amino acids. V dropped 4 bases and J dropped 2; count of bases not matched to a gene: 13. Germline-derived CDR1 and CDR2 are SGDLS and YYNGEE. For the CDR3, the DNA is TGTGCCAGCAGCACTGGGTTATTAGCGGGAGAGACCTACAATGAGCAGTTCTTC. Amino acid sequence: CASSTGLLAGETYNEQFF. Filled out from reference TRBV9 and TRBJ2-1, the complete variable domain reads DSGVTQTPKHLITATGQRVTLRCSPRSGDLSVYWYQQSLDQGLQFLIQYYNGEERAKGNILERFSAQQFPDLHSELNLSSLELGDSALYFCASSTGLLAGETYNEQFFGPGTRLTVL.

This sequence joins TRBV9 and TRBJ2-1; 9 nucleotides match TRBD2. J gave up 1 base and V 7 bases, and 9 bases lay outside the gene matches. The CDR3 spans 16 residues. Germline assignment: CDR1 SGDLS and CDR2 YYNGEE. Here the CDR3 DNA reads TGTGCCAGCTCTAGTAGCGGGAGTCCTTCCTACAATGAGCAGTTCTTC. This encodes CASSSSGSPSYNEQFF.

This rearrangement joins TRBV25-1 to TRBJ1-6; D is unclear. Per germline, CDR1 MGHDK and CDR2 SYGVNS. The germline V and J ends were trimmed by 0 bases and 9 bases, with 12 bases remaining between them. The CDR3 covers 15 residues. CDR3 protein: CASSEYGGGISPLHF. The CDR3 nucleotides read TGTGCCAGCAGTGAATATGGCGGCGGGATTTCACCCCTCCACTTT.

The chain links TRBV7-2 to TRBJ2-1; TRBD2 matches 9 bases. CDR3 size: 16 residues. Unmatched junction bases numbered 7, after V lost 5 bases and J lost 2 bases. Germline V gives CDR1 SGHTA, CDR2 FQGNSA. The CDR3 protein is CASSLRLAGTYNEQFF. The CDR3 DNA follows: TGTGCCAGCAGCCTCCGCCTAGCGGGGACCTACAATGAGCAGTTCTTC.

The chain carries TRBV5-8 and TRBJ1-6, with 8 nucleotides matching TRBD1. Germline CDR1 SGHTS, CDR2 YDEGEE. J gave up 7 bases and V 4 bases, and 7 bases lay outside the gene matches. The CDR3 consists of 15 residues. Here the CDR3 DNA reads TGTGCCAGCAGCCGTCTCAGGGGGCGAAATTCACCCCTCCACTTT. This gives the protein CASSRLRGRNSPLHF.

The chain uses TRBV6-5 and TRBJ2-2; 8 bases are a match to TRBD1. In germline, CDR1 is MNHEY, CDR2 SVGAGI. Trimming cost V 2 bases and J 5 bases; bases outside gene matches: 7. The CDR3 is made up of 16 amino acids. The CDR3 nucleotides are TGTGCCAGCAGTTACCTCGGACAGGGACGAACCGGGGAGCTGTTTTTT. Protein: CASSYLGQGRTGELFF.

J is TRBJ2-5 and V is TRBV14, with 7 bases that match TRBD1. This CDR3 is 16 amino acids long. Germline V gives CDR1 SGHDN, CDR2 FVKESK. V lost 3 bases to trimming and J lost 3 bases; unmatched junction nucleotides: 10. Here the CDR3 reads CASSQAGTEHKETQYF. CDR3 in DNA: TGTGCCAGCAGCCAGGCTGGGACAGAACATAAAGAGACCCAGTACTTC.

This clone was observed a handful of times. The chain has TRBV4-1 and TRBJ1-3; D possibly corresponds to TRBD1 (5 bases). Looked up from germline, CDR1 is MGHRA and CDR2 is YSYEKL. The CDR3 length is 16 residues. Deletions cut 6 bases from V and 0 bases from J, with 15 bases between. The CDR3: CASSIVQGLSGNTIYF. For the CDR3, the DNA is TGCGCCAGCAGTATTGTCCAGGGCCTCTCTGGAAACACCATATATTTT.

The rearrangement joins TRBV19 to TRBJ2-2, with 8 bases identical to TRBD1. The CDR3 totals 15 residues. Germline CDR1 and CDR2: LNHDA and SQIVND (reference sequence). After removal of 2 bases from V and 6 bases from J, the junction contained 5 bases not matched to a gene. Here the CDR3 reads CASSILTGAAGELFF. DNA for the CDR3: TGTGCCAGTAGTATATTGACAGGGGCGGCCGGGGAGCTGTTTTTT.

The CDR3 DNA is TGTGCCAGCACCTCAAGGACTAGCGGCTCCTACGAGCAGTACTTC. Amino acids: CASTSRTSGSYEQYF. The genes are TRBV6-6 and TRBJ2-7; TRBD2 aligns across 10 bases. CDR1 is MNHNY, CDR2 SVGAGI, per germline (reference sequence). The CDR3 length is 15 residues. V gave up 7 bases and J gave up 0 bases; unmatched junction bases: 6.

V gene TRBV14 combines with J gene TRBJ2-3; D not resolved. Trimming took off 4 bases at V and 3 bases at J, with 11 bases between the two ends. The CDR3 is made up of 14 amino acids. Germline V gene data show CDR1 as SGHDN and CDR2 as FVKESK. CDR3 in DNA: TGTGCCAGCAGCCGTCTGCTAGATACAGATACGCAGTATTTT. Its protein is CASSRLLDTDTQYF.

The chain links TRBV25-1 to TRBJ1-6, with D unresolved. Per the germline V gene, CDR1 is MGHDK and CDR2 is SYGVNS. This CDR3 has 14 amino acids. The V gene lost 3 bases and the J gene lost 7 bases, with 10 bases spanning the gap. Written as DNA, the CDR3 is TGTGCCAGCAGTGATCCGGTAGCAAATTCACCCCTCCACTTT. Its translation: CASSDPVANSPLHF.

The V and J genes are TRBV18 and TRBJ2-7, with D perhaps matching TRBD2 (5 bases). From germline, CDR1 is KGHSH and CDR2 LQKENI. Trimming removed 3 bases at V and 1 base at J, with 22 bases between. This CDR3 is 18 amino acids long. The CDR3 sequence is CASSPAGFTRADSYEQYF. CDR3 DNA: TGTGCCAGCTCACCCGCCGGCTTCACTAGGGCTGATTCCTACGAGCAGTACTTC. Complete variable domain (other parts from reference TRBV18 and TRBJ2-7): NAGVMQNPRHLVRRRGQEARLRCSPMKGHSHVYWYRQLPEEGLKFMVYLQKENIIDESGMPKERFSAEFPKEGPSILRIQQVVRGDSAAYFCASSPAGFTRADSYEQYFGPGTRLTVT.

The chain uses TRBV5-4 and TRBJ2-7; tentatively, D is TRBD2 (5 bases). The CDR3 is 15 residues long. Per the germline V gene, CDR1 is SGHNT and CDR2 is YYREEE (reference sequence). Between the trimmed V and J ends, which lost 0 bases and 1 base, there was a span of 11 bases. CDR3 nucleotide sequence: TGTGCCAGCAGCTTGGAGGTTAGCGCATCCTACGAGCAGTACTTC. It encodes CASSLEVSASYEQYF.

The chain is built from TRBV6-6 and TRBJ2-5; 9 nucleotides agree with TRBD1. This CDR3 is built from 14 residues. J was trimmed by 6 bases and V by 7 bases; bases with no gene match: 9. Germline CDR1 is MNHNY and CDR2 is SVGAGI (reference sequence). CDR3 sequence (DNA): TGTGCCAGCACCCCGGGACAGGGAGGGAAGACCCAGTACTTC. Protein: CASTPGQGGKTQYF.

This clone was observed a single time. The rearrangement joins TRBV19 to TRBJ1-5; 7 bases line up with TRBD1. Trimming cost V 5 bases and J 3 bases; bases outside gene matches: 10. The CDR3 is 16 residues long. Germline assignment: CDR1 LNHDA and CDR2 SQIVND (reference sequence). CDR3 residues: CASSGPGTAYNQPQHF. CDR3 bases: TGTGCCAGTAGTGGACCCGGGACAGCCTACAATCAGCCCCAGCATTTT.

The J gene is TRBJ1-1, the V gene TRBV11-2, with TRBD1 identical over 9 bases. Trimming took 6 bases from V and 5 from J; bases not matched to a gene: 13. CDR3 size: 16 residues. Germline-derived CDR1 and CDR2 are SGHAT and FQNNGV. CDR3 region: CASSLALGQGLTEAFF. Written as DNA, the CDR3 is TGTGCCAGCAGTCTAGCCCTCGGACAGGGGCTAACTGAAGCTTTCTTT.

The J gene is TRBJ2-3, the V gene TRBV19, with 8 bases aligning to TRBD1. Germline V lookup: CDR1 LNHDA, CDR2 SQIVND (reference sequence). The ends lost 3 bases at V and 4 bases at J; junction bases unmatched: 6. CDR3 length: 15 residues. CDR3 protein: CASSISRRGPDTQYF. DNA of the CDR3: TGTGCCAGTAGTATCAGTCGCAGGGGGCCAGATACGCAGTATTTT.

The chain has TRBV5-1 and TRBJ1-4, with 8 bases that match TRBD1. The CDR3 consists of 14 residues. In germline, CDR1 is SGHRS, CDR2 YFSETQ. The junction had 3 bases not matched to a gene; V was cut back by 0 bases and J by 8 bases. As DNA, the CDR3 is TGCGCCAGCAGCTTGGAAGGGACAGGCGAAAAACTGTTTTTT. Protein: CASSLEGTGEKLFF.

The V and J genes are TRBV2 and TRBJ1-6, with unresolved D. Deletions cut 2 bases from V and 0 bases from J, with 14 bases between. CDR1 and CDR2 from the germline V gene are SNHLY and FYNNEI. This CDR3 is 18 amino acids long. This CDR3 reads CASSERGRSGSYNSPLHF. As DNA, the CDR3 is TGTGCCAGCAGTGAACGCGGAAGGAGTGGCTCCTATAATTCACCCCTCCACTTT.

V and J are TRBV19 and TRBJ2-1, with 8 nucleotides matching TRBD2. CDR1 LNHDA and CDR2 SQIVND come from the germline V gene (reference sequence). Trimming at V came to 4 bases and at J to 2 bases, leaving 4 bases not matched to a gene. The CDR3 totals 15 residues. CDR3 in amino acids: CASSNGGGTYNEQFF. CDR3 nucleotides: TGTGCCAGTAGTAATGGCGGGGGGACCTACAATGAGCAGTTCTTC.

This chain uses TRBV11-1 with TRBJ2-1, with D hard to call. This CDR3 contains 13 residues. Between the trimmed V and J ends, which lost 9 bases and 9 bases, there was a span of 18 bases. Germline-derived CDR1 and CDR2 are SGHAT and FQDESV (reference sequence). This CDR3 reads CASQLSQRSEQFF. The CDR3 nucleotides are TGTGCCAGTCAGCTTAGTCAACGGAGTGAGCAGTTCTTC.